Listed here are 22 T cell receptor beta chains from one sample, sequenced in a study of early T cells in non-severe SARS-CoV-2 infection. Using its own MiXCR run on the 5' RACE reads, TCRdb lists one record per CDR3 protein. Among tens of thousands of distinct CDR3 sequences listed, 9.5% to 15% were seen once. Material: whole blood. The receptors come from an adult who was a healthcare worker with PCR-confirmed SARS-CoV-2 infection or an uninfected control (not recorded which).

For the CDR3, the DNA is TGCAGCGTTGTGGAATATTCTAGCACAGATACGCAGTATTTT. It translates to CSVVEYSSTDTQYF. V gene TRBV29-1 combines with J gene TRBJ2-3; D call uncertain. The CDR3 runs to 14 residues. The germline V gene encodes CDR1 SQVTM and CDR2 ANQGSEA. Trimming left V 4 bases short and J 0 bases short, with 11 bases between.

This clonotype showed up just a few times. This sequence joins TRBV5-1 and TRBJ2-7, with TRBD2 as a possible D gene (7 bases). The germline CDR1 and CDR2 sequences are SGHRS and YFSETQ. Trimming left V 4 bases short and J 6 bases short, with 11 bases between. The CDR3 spans 12 residues. CDR3 residues: CASSLAGAEQYF. Here the CDR3 DNA reads TGCGCCAGCAGCCTGGCGGGGGCCGAGCAGTACTTC.

This clonotype was detected only a few times. The V gene is TRBV6-1, the J gene TRBJ2-5, with 8 bases that match TRBD1. The CDR3 length is 15 residues. The V segment lost 4 bases and the J segment 5 bases; nucleotides outside the gene matches: 9. Germline CDR1 is MNHNS and CDR2 is SASEGT. In DNA, the CDR3 is TGTGCCAGCAGTGTTTATCAGGGGGCGCAGGAGACCCAGTACTTC. Encoded protein: CASSVYQGAQETQYF.

Concerning this clonotype: One end of the junction fails to match germline, which may point to a read error. This chain joins TRBV9 and TRBJ2-1, with 10 bases aligning to TRBD2. The CDR3 is 16 amino acids. The germline V gene encodes CDR1 SGDLS and CDR2 YYNGEE. The CDR3 is CAGSVEAGGRYNEQFF. CDR3 bases: TGTGCCGGCAGCGTAGAAGCGGGGGGGCGATACAATGAGCAGTTCTTC.

The chain links TRBV18 to TRBJ1-1; no firm D call. The length of the CDR3 is 13 residues. Deletions cut 2 bases from V and 5 bases from J, with 9 bases between. Per germline, CDR1 KGHSH and CDR2 LQKENI. CDR3 DNA: TGTGCCAGCTCACCAACCGAAGGAACTGAAGCTTTCTTT. It specifies CASSPTEGTEAFF.

This clonotype was counted at least ten times. The chain employs TRBV7-3 and TRBJ2-2, with D possibly matching TRBD1 (6 bases). The CDR3 consists of 15 residues. V was clipped by 3 bases and J by 2 bases, with 10 bases between them. The V gene's germline CDR1 is SGHTA and CDR2 FQGTGA. CDR3 sequence: CASSFGTLNTGELFF. The CDR3 DNA reads TGTGCCAGCAGCTTCGGGACACTCAACACCGGGGAGCTGTTTTTT.

This clonotype came up many times. The chain links TRBV4-1 to TRBJ1-5; D gene unclear. This CDR3 has 13 amino acids. From germline, CDR1 is MGHRA and CDR2 YSYEKL. Trimming took off 0 bases at V and 7 bases at J, with 7 bases between the two ends. The DNA for the CDR3 is TGCGCCAGCAGCCAAGATGGATACCAGCCCCAGCATTTT. It yields the protein CASSQDGYQPQHF.

The chain uses TRBV6-5 and TRBJ1-3; D remains unclear. The CDR3 contains 17 residues. CDR1 is MNHEY, CDR2 SVGAGI, per germline. The V gene lost 0 bases and the J gene lost 0 bases, with 12 bases spanning the gap. The CDR3 loop reads CASSYSLGMSSGNTIYF. CDR3 coding DNA: TGTGCCAGCAGTTACTCCTTAGGGATGAGCTCTGGAAACACCATATATTTT.

This clonotype occurred many times. The rearrangement joins TRBV3-1 to TRBJ2-1; the D gene is possibly TRBD2 (5 bases). Trimming removed 5 bases from V and 7 bases from J, with 15 bases in between. Germline-derived CDR1 and CDR2 are LGHDT and YNNKEL (reference sequence). The CDR3 is 14 residues long. In nucleotides, the CDR3 is TGTGCCAGCAGCACCTCTAGCACCCCAAATGAGCAGTTCTTC. Its protein is CASSTSSTPNEQFF.

The V call is TRBV10-3, the J call TRBJ2-5, with TRBD1 as a possible D gene (6 bases). The germline V gene has CDR1 ENHRY and CDR2 SYGVKD. The germline V and J ends were trimmed by 3 bases and 0 bases, with 14 bases remaining between them. The CDR3 length is 16 residues. The CDR3, as DNA: TGTGCCATCAGTGACCCGGACAGAGGGTACCAAGAGACCCAGTACTTC. This sequence encodes CAISDPDRGYQETQYF.

This clonotype has more than one count but fewer than ten. The chain carries TRBV7-9 and TRBJ2-7, with D perhaps matching TRBD1 (6 bases). Germline CDR1 is SEHNR and CDR2 is FQNEAQ (reference sequence). Trimming took 5 bases from V and 3 from J, leaving 14 bases between them. The CDR3 covers 14 residues. The CDR3 here is CASSPRTDYYEQYF. The CDR3 DNA sequence: TGTGCCAGCAGCCCGCGGACAGATTACTACGAGCAGTACTTC. The full variable domain, with the rest looked up from reference TRBV7-9 and TRBJ2-7, is DTGVSQNPRHKITKRGQNVTFRCDPISEHNRLYWYRQTLGQGPEFLTYFQNEAQLEKSRLLSDRFSAERPKGSFSTLEIQRTEQGDSAMYLCASSPRTDYYEQYFGPGTRLTVT.

The gene calls are TRBV9 and TRBJ2-3, with no clear D. CDR3 length: 12 amino acids. In germline, CDR1 is SGDLS, CDR2 YYNGEE. Trimming pared 1 base from V and 8 bases from J, leaving 8 bases between. CDR3 sequence reads: CASSVTEGTQYF. The CDR3 DNA reads as TGTGCCAGCAGCGTAACCGAAGGTACGCAGTATTTT.

The rearrangement joins TRBV13 to TRBJ2-7; 8 bases match TRBD2. The CDR3 loop spans 15 amino acids. Trimming took 3 bases from V and 2 from J; bases not matched to a gene: 6. Germline loops: CDR1 PRHDT, CDR2 FYEKMQ (reference sequence). Here the CDR3 reads CASSFSTSGPYEQYF. CDR3 in DNA: TGTGCCAGCAGCTTCTCCACTAGCGGACCCTACGAGCAGTACTTC.

This clonotype counts as medium-sized. The chain has TRBV19 and TRBJ1-2, with 9 bases that match TRBD1. The CDR3 runs to 15 residues. V lost 9 bases to trimming and J lost 3 bases; unmatched junction nucleotides: 11. Germline CDR1 reads LNHDA; CDR2 reads SQIVND (reference sequence). Here the CDR3 reads CASSLDRGNYYGYTF. The CDR3 DNA reads as TGTGCCAGCTCCCTGGACAGGGGAAACTACTATGGCTACACCTTC.

The sample holds many counts of this clonotype. The chain recombines TRBV12-3 or TRBV12-4 with TRBJ1-5; D is unclear. Trimming pared 5 bases from V and 6 bases from J, leaving 8 bases between. There are 12 residues in the CDR3. The CDR3 sequence is CASSGVGQPQHF. In nucleotides, the CDR3 is TGTGCCAGCAGTGGGGTTGGTCAGCCCCAGCATTTT.

The chain uses TRBV13 and TRBJ2-1; tentative D call: TRBD2 (5 bases). The CDR3 runs to 12 residues. Germline CDR1 is PRHDT and CDR2 is FYEKMQ (reference sequence). Trimming took 3 bases from V and 8 from J, leaving 8 bases between them. In nucleotides, the CDR3 is TGTGCCAGCAGCTTTTGGGAGTATGAGCAGTTCTTC. It is translated as CASSFWEYEQFF.

This clonotype showed up just a few times. This rearrangement joins TRBV7-6 to TRBJ2-3, with TRBD2 matching over 8 bases. The CDR3 is 15 amino acids. Losses at the gene ends were 5 bases for V and 2 bases for J; bases not matched to a gene: 6. The V gene's germline CDR1 is SGHVS and CDR2 FNYEAQ. The CDR3 region has the DNA TGTGCCAGCAGCACCACTAGCGGTCTCACAGATACGCAGTATTTT. This translates into CASSTTSGLTDTQYF.

This chain connects TRBV21-1 to TRBJ1-5; the table's D gene call, TRBD1, was not cross checked with the DNA. TRBV21-1 is recorded as a pseudogene. There are 14 residues in the CDR3. The CDR3 is CASSNRGAHQPQHF. CDR3 DNA: TGTGCCAGCAGCAATCGGGGGGCGCATCAGCCCCAGCATTTT.

Many counts were recorded for this clonotype. The CDR3 reads CASSPGTRRELFF. The DNA of the CDR3 is TGCGCCAGCAGTCCCGGGACTAGAAGGGAGCTGTTTTTT. The V call is TRBV10-1, the J call TRBJ2-2, with 8 bases that match TRBD2. This CDR3 spans 13 amino acids. V gave up 5 bases and J gave up 9 bases; unmatched junction bases: 5. The germline gives CDR1 WNHNN, CDR2 SYGVQD (reference sequence).

This clonotype showed up many times. This sequence joins TRBV19 and TRBJ1-2, with D unclear. V was pared by 3 bases and J by 3 bases, with 11 bases between. There are 14 residues in the CDR3. The V gene's germline CDR1 is LNHDA and CDR2 SQIVND (reference sequence). CDR3 DNA: TGTGCCAGTAGTATCGGCGGGGTTTACTATGGCTACACCTTC. This translates into CASSIGGVYYGYTF.

This clonotype was found many times. The chain has TRBV6-1 and TRBJ2-1; D remains ambiguous. This CDR3 spans 15 amino acids. Germline V gene lookup returns CDR1 MNHNS and CDR2 SASEGT. V was pared by 8 bases and J by 0 bases, with 14 bases between. The CDR3 loop reads CASSLTESSYNEQFF. CDR3 in DNA: TGTGCCAGCTCCCTCACCGAGAGCTCCTACAATGAGCAGTTCTTC.

In this sample, this clonotype turned up many times. The chain recombines TRBV20-1 with TRBJ2-1, with 10 nucleotides matching TRBD2. This CDR3 has 17 residues. CDR1 and CDR2 from the germline V gene are DFQATT and SNEGSKA (reference sequence). V was pared by 1 base and J by 1 base, with 7 bases of the junction left unmatched. CDR3: CSARVAGGSDSYNEQFF. CDR3 sequence (DNA): TGCAGTGCTAGAGTAGCGGGAGGCTCCGATTCCTACAATGAGCAGTTCTTC.